This entry lists 5 T cell receptor beta chains sequenced from one sample in a study of immune evolution from preneoplasia to lung adenocarcinoma. Produced via immunoSEQ multiplex PCR; TCRdb's table is partial and in-frame only. The sample gives about 41,000 clones, approximately 79% of which show up once; approximately 4.7% is in the top ten. Material: FFPE invasive lung adenocarcinoma tissue. Receptors were obtained from a person in their sixties or seventies with lung adenocarcinoma.

The chain uses TRBV28 and TRBJ2-2, with 8 bases identical to TRBD2. The CDR3 spans 15 residues. V dropped 5 bases and J dropped 2; count of bases not matched to a gene: 4. CDR1 and CDR2 from the germline V gene are MDHEN and SYDVKM. The CDR3 sequence: CASSIAGSNTGELFF. CDR3 coding DNA: TGTGCCAGCAGTATAGCGGGGTCCAACACCGGGGAGCTGTTTTTT.

The chain has TRBV7-9 and TRBJ2-1, with D tentatively TRBD1 or TRBD2 (7 bases each). CDR1 and CDR2 from the germline V gene are SEHNR and FQNEAQ (reference sequence). Trimming took 5 bases from V and 7 from J, leaving 15 bases between them. This CDR3 has 14 residues. The CDR3 reads CASSPGGGENEQFF. DNA for the CDR3: TGTGCCAGCAGCCCAGGGGGAGGGGAGAATGAGCAGTTCTTC.

This clone was observed once. The gene calls are TRBV5-4 and TRBJ2-7, with D possibly TRBD2 on 6 matching bases. The CDR3 runs to 14 residues. The V gene lost 1 base and the J gene lost 4 bases, with 12 bases spanning the gap. Germline assignment: CDR1 SGHNT and CDR2 YYREEE (reference sequence). CDR3 protein: CASSLPGGDYEQYF. Here the CDR3 DNA reads TGTGCCAGCAGCTTGCCGGGCGGGGATTACGAGCAGTACTTC.

Only a few counts were recorded for this clone. J is TRBJ2-5 and V is TRBV12-5; D is tentatively TRBD1 or TRBD2 (5 bases each). V was pared by 4 bases and J by 5 bases, with 11 bases between. The germline CDR1 and CDR2 sequences are LGHNT and FRNRAP. The CDR3 spans 13 residues. The DNA for the CDR3 is TGTGCTAGTGGTTACGGGGCGCAGGAGACCCAGTACTTC. It yields the protein CASGYGAQETQYF.

For the CDR3, the DNA is TGTGCCAGCAGCTTTAGTAACAATGAGCAGTTCTTC. Amino acid sequence: CASSFSNNEQFF. This chain joins TRBV11-2 and TRBJ2-1; D gene unclear. The CDR3 has 12 amino acids. Germline lookup yields CDR1 SGHAT and CDR2 FQNNGV. The germline V and J ends were trimmed by 3 bases and 5 bases, with 5 bases remaining between them.